This is a list of T cell receptor beta chains from one sample in a study of blood T cell repertoires in COVID-19. Method: immunoSEQ multiplex PCR; TCRdb's copy keeps in-frame clones and lacks some. Of 24,000 or so clones in the sample, roughly 90% were seen once. The sequenced sample consisted of peripheral blood. These receptors all stem from a human donor with acute or convalescent COVID-19. The donor label of this sample is uncertain. Each CDR3 is given without its conserved first and last residue. The order of the fields is V gene, CDR3 length, J gene, D gene, CDR3 protein. D genes are given only for firm matches.

v_call: TRBV5-4
cdr3_length: 12
j_call: TRBJ2-4
d_call: .
cdr3_aa: ASSLVRETTIQY

v_call: TRBV5-4
cdr3_length: 10
j_call: TRBJ2-3
d_call: .
cdr3_aa: ASSLVEDTQY

v_call: TRBV5-1
cdr3_length: 12
j_call: TRBJ2-7
d_call: TRBD1
cdr3_aa: ASSLTAGGYEQY

v_call: TRBV19
cdr3_length: 14
j_call: TRBJ1-3
d_call: TRBD1
cdr3_aa: ASSPRQGSGGNTIY

v_call: TRBV6-5
cdr3_length: 11
j_call: TRBJ2-7
d_call: TRBD2
cdr3_aa: ASTGTSSYEQY

v_call: TRBV19
cdr3_length: 12
j_call: TRBJ2-2
d_call: TRBD1
cdr3_aa: ASGQGANTGELF

v_call: TRBV15
cdr3_length: 16
j_call: TRBJ2-1
d_call: TRBD2
cdr3_aa: ATSRDPSGTSSYNEQF

v_call: TRBV11-2
cdr3_length: 13
j_call: TRBJ2-7
d_call: TRBD1
cdr3_aa: ASSLVGTGFEEQY

v_call: TRBV6-5
cdr3_length: 14
j_call: TRBJ1-3
d_call: TRBD1
cdr3_aa: ASSYGGGISGNTIY

v_call: TRBV18
cdr3_length: 13
j_call: TRBJ1-3
d_call: TRBD1
cdr3_aa: ASSPPDRAGNTIY

v_call: TRBV21-1
cdr3_length: 15
j_call: TRBJ2-1
d_call: .
cdr3_aa: ASSTRRRGGVYNEQF

v_call: TRBV11-2
cdr3_length: 9
j_call: TRBJ2-3
d_call: .
cdr3_aa: ASSLTDTQY

v_call: TRBV13
cdr3_length: 14
j_call: TRBJ2-3
d_call: TRBD2
cdr3_aa: ASSPGGTSGEDTQY

v_call: TRBV27
cdr3_length: 13
j_call: TRBJ2-3
d_call: TRBD1
cdr3_aa: ASSLSGTGRDTQY

v_call: TRBV11-2
cdr3_length: 9
j_call: TRBJ2-7
d_call: .
cdr3_aa: ASGQAYEQY

v_call: TRBV19
cdr3_length: 12
j_call: TRBJ1-1
d_call: TRBD1
cdr3_aa: ASSGQGTGTEAF

v_call: TRBV2
cdr3_length: 13
j_call: TRBJ1-6
d_call: TRBD1
cdr3_aa: ASRVDRTGVSPLH

v_call: TRBV7-2
cdr3_length: 12
j_call: TRBJ2-7
d_call: .
cdr3_aa: ASSLFGSSYEQY

v_call: TRBV27
cdr3_length: 15
j_call: TRBJ2-1
d_call: TRBD2
cdr3_aa: ASSFGLAGGNLNEQF

v_call: TRBV19
cdr3_length: 13
j_call: TRBJ1-5
d_call: .
cdr3_aa: ASSLGQNSNQPQH

v_call: TRBV5-6
cdr3_length: 14
j_call: TRBJ2-2
d_call: TRBD1
cdr3_aa: ASSLLTGGITGELF

v_call: TRBV4-3
cdr3_length: 13
j_call: TRBJ2-4
d_call: .
cdr3_aa: ASSLNRGAKNIQY

v_call: TRBV19
cdr3_length: 14
j_call: TRBJ1-5
d_call: .
cdr3_aa: ASSIFSGNSNQPQH

v_call: TRBV9
cdr3_length: 10
j_call: TRBJ1-6
d_call: .
cdr3_aa: ASSGFNSPLH

v_call: TRBV25-1
cdr3_length: 11
j_call: TRBJ1-4
d_call: TRBD1
cdr3_aa: ATLDRGYEKLF

v_call: TRBV4-1
cdr3_length: 12
j_call: TRBJ2-5
d_call: .
cdr3_aa: ASSQDSSQETQY

v_call: TRBV30
cdr3_length: 12
j_call: TRBJ1-1
d_call: .
cdr3_aa: AWSVTQGGTEAF

v_call: TRBV19
cdr3_length: 14
j_call: TRBJ1-3
d_call: .
cdr3_aa: ASTYDGGSSGNTIY

v_call: TRBV7-9
cdr3_length: 13
j_call: TRBJ2-7
d_call: TRBD1
cdr3_aa: ASSYRDRSSYEQY

v_call: TRBV15
cdr3_length: 14
j_call: TRBJ2-3
d_call: TRBD2
cdr3_aa: ATSGLAGGITDTQY

v_call: TRBV5-3
cdr3_length: 16
j_call: TRBJ2-5
d_call: TRBD2
cdr3_aa: ARSPPGLAGGPGETQY

v_call: TRBV19
cdr3_length: 13
j_call: TRBJ2-7
d_call: .
cdr3_aa: ASSIGAAESYEQY

v_call: TRBV18
cdr3_length: 13
j_call: TRBJ1-5
d_call: TRBD1
cdr3_aa: ASSPGTGDNQPQH

v_call: TRBV6-5
cdr3_length: 11
j_call: TRBJ1-3
d_call: .
cdr3_aa: ASGQIAGNTIY

v_call: TRBV6-5
cdr3_length: 14
j_call: TRBJ2-3
d_call: .
cdr3_aa: ASSYSNLAGSDTQY

v_call: TRBV7-3
cdr3_length: 13
j_call: TRBJ2-5
d_call: TRBD1
cdr3_aa: ASSEDRGAWETQY

v_call: TRBV28
cdr3_length: 14
j_call: TRBJ1-6
d_call: TRBD1
cdr3_aa: ASSLPDRGRLAPLH

v_call: TRBV19
cdr3_length: 14
j_call: TRBJ2-3
d_call: .
cdr3_aa: ASRRGGGTSTDTQY

v_call: TRBV5-1
cdr3_length: 14
j_call: TRBJ2-3
d_call: TRBD2
cdr3_aa: ASSPTLAVRTDTQY

v_call: TRBV9
cdr3_length: 14
j_call: TRBJ2-2
d_call: TRBD2
cdr3_aa: ASSVGPGGDTGELF

v_call: TRBV7-2
cdr3_length: 11
j_call: TRBJ2-7
d_call: .
cdr3_aa: ASSYGTTYEQY

v_call: TRBV5-1
cdr3_length: 14
j_call: TRBJ2-2
d_call: TRBD2
cdr3_aa: ASSLLAGKPTGELF

v_call: TRBV25-1
cdr3_length: 15
j_call: TRBJ1-6
d_call: .
cdr3_aa: ASSAGRPDRNNSPLH

v_call: TRBV5-5
cdr3_length: 12
j_call: TRBJ1-1
d_call: .
cdr3_aa: ASSFARENTEAF

v_call: TRBV3-1/TRBV3-2
cdr3_length: 17
j_call: TRBJ2-1
d_call: .
cdr3_aa: ASSPRSGSPRATYNEQF

v_call: TRBV19
cdr3_length: 11
j_call: TRBJ1-2
d_call: .
cdr3_aa: ASSKDTNYGYT

v_call: TRBV18
cdr3_length: 13
j_call: TRBJ1-6
d_call: TRBD1
cdr3_aa: ASSQLQGNNSPLH

v_call: TRBV6-4
cdr3_length: 11
j_call: TRBJ1-6
d_call: TRBD1
cdr3_aa: ASQDRVGSPLH

v_call: TRBV6-5
cdr3_length: 11
j_call: TRBJ1-2
d_call: .
cdr3_aa: ASRNRVDGGYT

v_call: TRBV3-1/TRBV3-2
cdr3_length: 11
j_call: TRBJ2-1
d_call: .
cdr3_aa: ASSQDRRYEQF